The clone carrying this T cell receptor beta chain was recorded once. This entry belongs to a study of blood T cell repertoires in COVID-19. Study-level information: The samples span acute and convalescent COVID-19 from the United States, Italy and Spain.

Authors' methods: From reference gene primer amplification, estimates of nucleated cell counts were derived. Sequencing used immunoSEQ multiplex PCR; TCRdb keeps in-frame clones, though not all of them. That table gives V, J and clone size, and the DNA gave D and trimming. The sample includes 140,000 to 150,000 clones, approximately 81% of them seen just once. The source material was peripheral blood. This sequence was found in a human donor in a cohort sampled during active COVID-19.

CDR3 nucleotides: TGTGCCAGCAGTCCACCCCCCCGACTAGCGGGTTGGGGCAATGAGCAGTTCTTC. Its protein product is CASSPPPRLAGWGNEQFF. J is TRBJ2-1 and V is TRBV28, with 10 nucleotides matching TRBD2. Per the germline V gene, CDR1 is MDHEN and CDR2 is SYDVKM. CDR3 length: 18 amino acids. With 5 bases clipped from V and 6 bases from J, the junction kept 16 bases outside the gene matches.